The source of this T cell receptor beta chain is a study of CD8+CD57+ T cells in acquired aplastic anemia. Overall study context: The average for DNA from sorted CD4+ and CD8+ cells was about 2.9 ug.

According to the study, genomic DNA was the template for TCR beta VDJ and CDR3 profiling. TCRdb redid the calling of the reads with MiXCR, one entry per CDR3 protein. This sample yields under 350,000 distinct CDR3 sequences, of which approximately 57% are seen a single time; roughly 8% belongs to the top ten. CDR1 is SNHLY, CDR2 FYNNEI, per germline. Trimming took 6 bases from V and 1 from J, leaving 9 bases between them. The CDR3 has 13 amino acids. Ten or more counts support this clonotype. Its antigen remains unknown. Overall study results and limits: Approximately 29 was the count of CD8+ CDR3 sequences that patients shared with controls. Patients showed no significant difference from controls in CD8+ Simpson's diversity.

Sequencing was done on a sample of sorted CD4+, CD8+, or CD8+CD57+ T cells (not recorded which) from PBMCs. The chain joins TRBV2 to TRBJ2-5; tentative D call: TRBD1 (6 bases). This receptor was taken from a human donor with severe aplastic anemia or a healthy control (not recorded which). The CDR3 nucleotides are TGTGCCAGCAGCGGACAGTCCCAAGAGACCCAGTACTTC. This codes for CASSGQSQETQYF.